This T cell receptor beta chain was documented in a study of monozygotic twins with inflammatory bowel disease. TCRdb processed the 5' RACE reads again and assigns one entry to each CDR3 protein, with no DNA. Recorded for this sample: hundreds of thousands of distinct CDR3 sequences. Germline CDR1 is SEHNR and CDR2 is FQNEAQ (reference sequence). The CDR3 runs to 14 residues. Worth noting for this clonotype: The antigen is undetermined.

Regarding the study as a whole: Whereas healthy co-twins had higher TCRbeta diversity (inverse Simpson), IBD patients had lower diversity.

The chain couples TRBV7-9 to TRBJ1-1. The source of this sequence is a human donor with ulcerative colitis or Crohn's disease, or a healthy co-twin of an affected twin (not recorded which). The material sequenced was blood. The CDR3 reads CASSLESRRTEAFF.